The sequence of this T cell receptor beta chain was determined in a study of early T cells in non-severe SARS-CoV-2 infection. The CDR3 is made up of 14 amino acids. Germline CDR1 reads SGHRS; CDR2 reads YFSETQ. V was clipped by 4 bases and J by 6 bases; unmatched bases: 7. A note on this clonotype: Its antigen remains unidentified.

Findings and limits, study-wide: Missing private and CD4 specificities, VDJdb matching favored anti-spike CD8 responses.

Individual cDNA molecules received unique molecular identifiers. TCRdb passed the 5' RACE reads through MiXCR, listing each CDR3 protein once. There are around 68,000 distinct CDR3 sequences in the sample; roughly 12% occur only once, and approximately 1.3% lies in the top ten. Specimen: whole blood, collected at baseline. The chain couples TRBV5-1 to TRBJ2-7; TRBD2 agrees at 10 bases. This clonotype was obtained from an adult who was a healthcare worker with PCR-confirmed SARS-CoV-2 infection or an uninfected control (not recorded which). CDR3 region: CASSTGTSVGEQYF. In DNA form, the CDR3 reads TGCGCCAGCAGCACGGGGACTAGCGTAGGCGAGCAGTACTTC.